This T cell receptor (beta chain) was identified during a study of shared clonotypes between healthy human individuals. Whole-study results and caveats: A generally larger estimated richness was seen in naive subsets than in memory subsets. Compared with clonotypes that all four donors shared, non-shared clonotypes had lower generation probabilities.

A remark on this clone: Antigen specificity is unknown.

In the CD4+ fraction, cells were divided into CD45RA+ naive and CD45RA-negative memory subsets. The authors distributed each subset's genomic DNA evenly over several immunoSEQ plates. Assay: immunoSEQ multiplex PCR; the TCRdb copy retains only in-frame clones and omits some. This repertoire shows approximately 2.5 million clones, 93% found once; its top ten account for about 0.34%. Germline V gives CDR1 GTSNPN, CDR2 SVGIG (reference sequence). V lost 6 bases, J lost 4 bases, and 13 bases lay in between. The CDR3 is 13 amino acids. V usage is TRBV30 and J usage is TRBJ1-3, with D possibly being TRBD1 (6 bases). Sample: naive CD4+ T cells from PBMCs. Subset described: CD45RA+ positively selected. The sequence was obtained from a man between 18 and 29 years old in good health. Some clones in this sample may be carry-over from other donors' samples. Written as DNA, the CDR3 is TGTGCCTGCAACCGGGACATCGGAAACACCATATATTTT. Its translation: CACNRDIGNTIYF.